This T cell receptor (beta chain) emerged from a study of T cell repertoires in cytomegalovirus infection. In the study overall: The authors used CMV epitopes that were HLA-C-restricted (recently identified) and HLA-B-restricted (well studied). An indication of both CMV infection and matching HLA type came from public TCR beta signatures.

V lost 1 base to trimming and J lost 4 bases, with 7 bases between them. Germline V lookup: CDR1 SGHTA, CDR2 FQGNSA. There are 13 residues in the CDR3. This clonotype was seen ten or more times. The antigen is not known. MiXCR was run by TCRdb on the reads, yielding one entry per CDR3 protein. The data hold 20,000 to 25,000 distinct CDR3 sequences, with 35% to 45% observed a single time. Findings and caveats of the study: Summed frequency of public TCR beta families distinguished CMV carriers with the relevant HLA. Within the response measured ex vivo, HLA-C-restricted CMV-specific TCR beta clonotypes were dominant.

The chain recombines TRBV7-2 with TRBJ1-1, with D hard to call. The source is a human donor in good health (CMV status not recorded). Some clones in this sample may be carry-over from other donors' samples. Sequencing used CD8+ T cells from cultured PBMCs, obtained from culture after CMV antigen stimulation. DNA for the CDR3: TGTGCCAGCAGCTTAGGCCCAGTCACTGAAGCTTTCTTT. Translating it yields CASSLGPVTEAFF.